These 5 T cell receptor beta chains were sequenced from one sample in a study of blood T cells in healthy people across ages. With a J-beta primer mix and a sample-barcoded 5' primer, a second PCR ran roughly 6 to 11 cycles. TCRdb called the 5' RACE reads again in MiXCR, with one record for every CDR3 protein. Here the sample spans around 800,000 distinct CDR3 sequences, about 53% being singletons. Sequencing input: blood. Receptors originate from a man older than 75 in good health.

This rearrangement joins TRBV3-1 to TRBJ1-1; D possibly corresponds to TRBD1 (5 bases). The CDR3 has 14 residues. CDR1 and CDR2 (germline): LGHDT, YNNKEL (reference sequence). V was pared by 4 bases and J by 8 bases, with 17 bases between. The CDR3 DNA reads as TGTGCCAGCAGCCTCGAAGAGGGGTATTCAGAAGCTTTCTTT. The encoded protein is CASSLEEGYSEAFF.

The gene calls are TRBV27 and TRBJ2-5; TRBD2 matches 8 bases. There are 17 residues in the CDR3. CDR1 and CDR2 (germline): MNHEY, SMNVEV (reference sequence). J was trimmed by 5 bases and V by 1 base; bases with no gene match: 12. CDR3 bases: TGTGCCAGCAGTTTATGGGGGCGTGGGACTAGTGGCGAGACCCAGTACTTC. It specifies CASSLWGRGTSGETQYF.

The rearrangement links TRBV7-2 to TRBJ2-1; D ambiguous. This CDR3 is built from 17 residues. Germline V lookup: CDR1 SGHTA, CDR2 FQGNSA. Trimming left V 1 base short and J 7 bases short, with 20 bases between. CDR3 nucleotide sequence: TGTGCCAGCAGCTTAGAAGATATAGCCCGGGCGCGGAATGAGCAGTTCTTC. Amino acid sequence: CASSLEDIARARNEQFF.

The V and J genes are TRBV9 and TRBJ2-7, with D perhaps TRBD1 (6 bases). Per germline, CDR1 SGDLS and CDR2 YYNGEE. Trimming stripped 4 bases from V and 7 bases from J, with 18 bases between. The CDR3 is 14 residues long. CDR3 nucleotides: TGTGCCAGCAGCCCCACCACAGGGAAGGGTGAGCAGTACTTC. Encoded protein: CASSPTTGKGEQYF.

This clonotype was counted only a few times. The chain joins TRBV27 to TRBJ1-2; D gene ambiguous. Trimming shortened V by 0 bases and J by 4 bases, and 18 bases separated the two germline ends. The germline gives CDR1 MNHEY, CDR2 SMNVEV (reference sequence). CDR3 length: 17 amino acids. The CDR3 reads CASSLSPPPSAVYGYTF. DNA for the CDR3: TGTGCCAGCAGTTTATCGCCCCCTCCATCGGCAGTCTATGGCTACACCTTC.